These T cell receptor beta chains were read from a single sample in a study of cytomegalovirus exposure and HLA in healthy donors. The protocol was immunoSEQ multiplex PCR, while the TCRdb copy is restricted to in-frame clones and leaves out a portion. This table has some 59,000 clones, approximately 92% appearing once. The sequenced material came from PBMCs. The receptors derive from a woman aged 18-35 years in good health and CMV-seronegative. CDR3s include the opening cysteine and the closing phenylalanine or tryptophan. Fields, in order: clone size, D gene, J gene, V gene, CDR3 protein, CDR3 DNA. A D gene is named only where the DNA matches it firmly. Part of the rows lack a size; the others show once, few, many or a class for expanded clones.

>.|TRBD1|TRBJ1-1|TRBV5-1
CASSYGTGFEVDTEAFF
TGCGCCAGCAGCTATGGGACAGGGTTCGAGGTCGACACTGAAGCTTTCTTT
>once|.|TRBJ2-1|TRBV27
CASSALEYHEQFF
TGTGCCAGCAGTGCCCTAGAGTATCATGAGCAGTTCTTC
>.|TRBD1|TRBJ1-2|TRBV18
CASSSNGQDNYGYTF
TGTGCCAGCTCATCCAATGGACAGGATAACTATGGCTACACCTTC
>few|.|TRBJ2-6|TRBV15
CATSRETPGANVLTF
TGTGCCACCAGCAGAGAGACACCTGGGGCCAACGTCCTGACTTTC
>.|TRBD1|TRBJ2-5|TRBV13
CASSLRGQVGPETQYF
TGTGCCAGCAGCTTAAGAGGACAGGTTGGTCCAGAGACCCAGTACTTC
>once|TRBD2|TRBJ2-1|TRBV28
CASSLVLGGSAEQFF
TGTGCCAGCAGTTTAGTGTTAGGCGGGAGTGCTGAGCAGTTCTTC
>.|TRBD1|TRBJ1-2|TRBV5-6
CASSPDRGYLRNTF
TGTGCCAGCAGCCCAGACAGGGGCTACCTTCGGAACACCTTC
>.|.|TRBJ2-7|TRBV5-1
CASSSDSTSYEQYF
TGCGCCAGCAGCTCAGACAGTACCTCCTACGAGCAGTACTTC
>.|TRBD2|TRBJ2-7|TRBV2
CASSASGGSYEQYF
TGTGCCAGCAGTGCTAGCGGTGGCTCCTACGAGCAGTACTTC
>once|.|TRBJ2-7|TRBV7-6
CASSLGSDYYEQYF
TGTGCCAGCAGCTTAGGATCGGACTATTACGAGCAGTACTTC
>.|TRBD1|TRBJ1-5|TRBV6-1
CASTATGGQPQHF
TGTGCCAGCACCGCGACAGGGGGTCAGCCCCAGCATTTT
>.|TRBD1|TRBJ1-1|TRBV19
CASRNTGGTEAFF
TGTGCCAGTAGAAACACAGGGGGCACTGAAGCTTTCTTT
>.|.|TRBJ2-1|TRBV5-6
CASSFLRGAFRSDNEQFF
TGTGCCAGCAGCTTTCTTCGGGGAGCATTCCGTTCAGACAATGAGCAGTTCTTC
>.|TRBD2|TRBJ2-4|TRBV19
CASSQIPPALAGGPQNIQYF
TGTGCCAGTAGTCAAATCCCGCCGGCTCTAGCGGGAGGGCCCCAAAACATTCAGTACTTC
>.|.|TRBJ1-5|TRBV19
CASSILISNQPQHF
TGTGCCAGTAGTATCCTCATTAGTAATCAGCCCCAGCATTTT
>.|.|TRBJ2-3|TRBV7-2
CASSINRADTQYF
TGTGCCAGCAGCATTAACAGGGCAGATACGCAGTATTTT
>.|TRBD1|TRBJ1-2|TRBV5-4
CASSRDSSYGYTF
TGTGCCAGCAGCCGGGACAGTTCTTATGGCTACACCTTC
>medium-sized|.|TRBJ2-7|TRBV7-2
CASSSRLVDGEQYF
TGTGCCAGCAGCTCCAGACTAGTAGACGGCGAGCAGTACTTC
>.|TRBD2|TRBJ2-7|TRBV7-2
CASSSTSVGYEQYF
TGTGCCAGCAGCTCGACTAGCGTCGGGTACGAGCAGTACTTC
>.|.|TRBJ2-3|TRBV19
CASSIYGGLTDTQYF
TGTGCCAGTAGTATATACGGGGGGCTTACAGATACGCAGTATTTT
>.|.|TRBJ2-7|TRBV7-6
CASSLAQGSTYEQYF
TGTGCCAGCAGCTTAGCACAGGGCTCAACCTACGAGCAGTACTTC
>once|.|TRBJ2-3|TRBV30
CAWSVRGRPTDTQYF
TGTGCCTGGAGTGTACGAGGCAGACCCACAGATACGCAGTATTTT
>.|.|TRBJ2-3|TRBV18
CASSRASAGTDTQYF
TGTGCCAGCTCACGGGCTAGCGCCGGCACAGATACGCAGTATTTT
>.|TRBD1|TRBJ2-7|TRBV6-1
CASSTGTGGYEQYF
TGTGCCAGCAGTACCGGGACAGGGGGCTACGAGCAGTACTTC
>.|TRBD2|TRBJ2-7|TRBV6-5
CASSQPGLAVYEQYF
TGTGCCAGCAGCCAACCGGGACTAGCGGTGTACGAGCAGTACTTC
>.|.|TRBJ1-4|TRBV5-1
CASSQDSTNEKLFF
TGCGCCAGCAGCCAGGACTCAACTAATGAAAAACTGTTTTTT
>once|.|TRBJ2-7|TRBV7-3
CASEVQGRYYYEQYF
TGTGCCAGCGAGGTCCAGGGCCGGTATTACTACGAGCAGTACTTC